This entry features one T cell receptor beta chain sequence. CDR3 length: 15 amino acids. Germline assignment: CDR1 MNHEY and CDR2 SMNVEV (reference sequence). The junction had 14 bases not matched to a gene; V was cut back by 7 bases and J by 7 bases. The data derive from a study of T cell changes during pregnancy in multiple sclerosis. Method: immunoSEQ multiplex PCR; TCRdb's copy keeps in-frame clones and lacks some. The table includes some 32,000 clones, 90% detected once. The chain is built from TRBV27 and TRBJ2-7; the match to TRBD1 covers 9 bases. The sequence came from a female donor with multiple sclerosis, enrolled in a pregnancy study. The material sequenced was CD8+ T cells from peripheral blood mononuclear cells, taken in the second trimester of pregnancy. In nucleotides, the CDR3 is TGTGCCAGCAAAATTTTACAGGGGGCGGGTTGGGAGCAGTACTTC. It codes for CASKILQGAGWEQYF.